This T cell receptor (beta chain) came from a study of cytomegalovirus exposure and HLA in healthy donors. The wider study: Roughly 85 million unique TCRs from HLA-typed donors made up an early data release. Study-level results: Among CMV-associated TCR beta chains, most appeared HLA-restricted in a later analysis.

In the PCR, 60 Vbeta and 13 Jbeta primers were used. Original handling: The count from a later analysis was 60 million to 85 million unique TCR beta chains, around 11 million of them shared. Sequencing used immunoSEQ multiplex PCR; TCRdb keeps in-frame clones, though not all of them. That table is the source of V, J and clone size, and D and trimming were worked out from the DNA. Counted here are 150,000 to 200,000 clones, around 75% occurring once; the ten biggest clones make up about 11%. Nominally healthy donors provided the samples, though records likely missed some immune exposures. V was shortened by 5 bases and J by 5 bases, with 12 bases between the two germline ends. The CDR3 sequence is 13 residues long. Germline CDR1 and CDR2: SGHRS and YFSETQ. As for this clone: Its specificity is not known.

This TCR was sampled from a man between 18 and 35 years old in good health and CMV-seropositive. The genes are TRBV5-1 and TRBJ2-3; D is undetermined. The sample comprised PBMCs. For the CDR3, the DNA is TGCGCCAGCAGGTTTGGCAGTGAAGATACGCAGTATTTT. Translated, it gives CASRFGSEDTQYF.